This passage covers 16 T cell receptor beta chains from one sample sequenced in a study of CD4 T cells in relation to SARS-CoV-2 and coronaviruses. Some clones are missing from TCRdb's copy, which holds only in-frame ones; the method was immunoSEQ multiplex PCR. The repertoire consists of about 38,000 clones, with approximately 90% occurring once and the leading ten covering 9% to 9.5%. Sequenced input: memory CD4+ T cells from PBMCs. These receptors were taken from an adult with COVID-19.

The chain links TRBV5-6 to TRBJ2-6, with D unclear. The CDR3 runs to 19 residues. Trimming stripped 1 base from V and 0 bases from J, with 17 bases between. Germline V gene data show CDR1 as SGHDT and CDR2 as YYEEEE. The CDR3 sequence: CASSLFQVHTFSGANVLTF. As DNA, the CDR3 is TGTGCCAGCAGCTTGTTCCAGGTACACACATTCTCTGGGGCCAACGTCCTGACTTTC.

V and J are TRBV6-4 and TRBJ2-3; D might be TRBD2 (5 bases). The CDR3 covers 15 residues. Trimming removed 6 bases at V and 0 bases at J, with 13 bases between. Germline V lookup: CDR1 MRHNA, CDR2 SNTAGT. The CDR3 nucleotides are TGTGCCAGCAGCCCATTGCGAGGGAGCACAGATACGCAGTATTTT. The encoded protein is CASSPLRGSTDTQYF.

CDR3 sequence (DNA): TGTGCCACCAGTGACCCTGGGAGCGGGGGGTCCTACAATGAGCAGTTCTTC. It encodes CATSDPGSGGSYNEQFF. This chain uses TRBV24-1 with TRBJ2-1; 9 bases fit TRBD2. There are 17 residues in the CDR3. After removal of 4 bases from V and 1 base from J, the junction contained 7 bases not matched to a gene. Germline V gene data show CDR1 as KGHDR and CDR2 as SFDVKD.

The chain uses TRBV7-3 and TRBJ2-2; D is perhaps TRBD1 (6 bases). CDR1 and CDR2 (germline): SGHTA, FQGTGA. The CDR3 is made up of 14 amino acids. V shed 2 bases and J shed 5 bases, with 9 bases lying between them. CDR3 protein: CASSLLQGTGELFF. CDR3 nucleotides: TGTGCCAGCAGCTTACTGCAGGGGACCGGGGAGCTGTTTTTT.

V usage is TRBV19 and J usage is TRBJ1-2; 8 positions agree with TRBD1. The CDR3 spans 15 residues. The V gene's germline CDR1 is LNHDA and CDR2 SQIVND (reference sequence). V was pared by 3 bases and J by 4 bases, with 7 bases of the junction left unmatched. For the CDR3, the DNA is TGTGCCAGTAGTATCGATCGGGACAGGACCTATGGCTACACCTTC. It translates to CASSIDRDRTYGYTF.

The V gene is TRBV28, the J gene TRBJ1-2; 9 positions agree with TRBD1. V lost 8 bases, J lost 4 bases, and 17 bases stayed unmatched. The CDR3 is 17 amino acids. From germline, CDR1 is MDHEN and CDR2 SYDVKM. The CDR3 nucleotides are TGTGCCAGCCTAAATTCGATCGGGACAGGGACATTCTATGGCTACACCTTC. This sequence encodes CASLNSIGTGTFYGYTF.

The chain is built from TRBV7-2 and TRBJ1-2; 7 bases line up with TRBD1. CDR1 SGHTA and CDR2 FQGNSA come from the germline V gene. V gave up 0 bases and J gave up 3 bases; unmatched junction bases: 1. There are 14 residues in the CDR3. CDR3 in amino acids: CASSLATGDYGYTF. The CDR3 DNA reads as TGTGCCAGCAGCTTAGCAACAGGGGACTATGGCTACACCTTC.

The rearrangement uses TRBV7-2 and TRBJ1-2; tentatively, D is TRBD1 (6 bases). Deletions cut 2 bases from V and 6 bases from J, with 10 bases between. Germline V CDR1 and CDR2: SGHTA, FQGNSA. This CDR3 contains 13 residues. CDR3 region: CASSLIRGHGYTF. The CDR3 DNA reads TGTGCCAGCAGCTTAATCCGGGGGCATGGCTACACCTTC.

A single count supports this clone. The chain employs TRBV19 and TRBJ2-1; 10 bases map to TRBD2. From germline, CDR1 is LNHDA and CDR2 SQIVND (reference sequence). CDR3 length equals 13 residues. The trim removed 6 bases at V and 10 bases at J, leaving 6 bases unmatched. The CDR3 loop is CASRVPAGGEQFF. CDR3 bases: TGTGCCAGTAGGGTCCCAGCGGGGGGGGAGCAGTTCTTC.

This chain joins TRBV4-2 and TRBJ1-2, with D maybe TRBD1 (5 bases). The CDR3 sequence is 14 residues long. The V gene's germline CDR1 is LGHNA and CDR2 YNFKEQ. V lost 0 bases, J lost 9 bases, and 14 bases lay in between. CDR3 bases: TGTGCCAGCAGCCAAGATACTGTGGACACGAGCTACACCTTC. It yields the protein CASSQDTVDTSYTF.

The J gene is TRBJ2-3, the V gene TRBV5-8; D might be TRBD1 (6 bases). This CDR3 region has 13 residues. Trimming removed 7 bases from V and 2 bases from J, with 11 bases in between. The germline V gene encodes CDR1 SGHTS and CDR2 YDEGEE. The CDR3 region is CASGPGDTDTQYF. The DNA for the CDR3 is TGTGCCAGCGGGCCAGGGGACACAGATACGCAGTATTTT.

The chain has TRBV19 and TRBJ1-1; TRBD1 aligns across 8 bases. The CDR3 contains 14 residues. Trimming at V came to 4 bases and at J to 4 bases, leaving 5 bases not matched to a gene. Germline V gene lookup returns CDR1 LNHDA and CDR2 SQIVND (reference sequence). The CDR3, as DNA: TGTGCCAGTAGTAGGTACAGGGGGGGCACTGAAGCTTTCTTT. It codes for CASSRYRGGTEAFF.

The chain has TRBV6-6 and TRBJ1-6; D gene ambiguous. Germline assignment: CDR1 MNHNY and CDR2 SVGAGI (reference sequence). Trimming left V 2 bases short and J 10 bases short, with 3 bases between. This CDR3 comprises 11 residues. The CDR3 nucleotides read TGTGCCAGCAGTTACCTCTCACCCCTCCACTTT. Translation gives CASSYLSPLHF.

This chain uses TRBV29-1 with TRBJ2-5; D gene uncertain. CDR3 length: 12 residues. Germline-derived CDR1 and CDR2 are SQVTM and ANQGSEA. V was shortened by 5 bases and J by 2 bases, with 9 bases between the two germline ends. CDR3 DNA: TGCAGCGTTCGCCTAGGACAAGAGACCCAGTACTTC. It encodes CSVRLGQETQYF.

The gene calls are TRBV11-3 and TRBJ2-6; 9 bases map to TRBD1. The V segment lost 9 bases and the J segment 2 bases; nucleotides outside the gene matches: 8. This CDR3 is 16 amino acids long. CDR1 and CDR2 (germline): SGHNT, YENEEA. CDR3 in amino acids: CASGGQGQAGANVLTF. The CDR3 DNA sequence: TGTGCCAGTGGAGGACAGGGGCAGGCTGGGGCCAACGTCCTGACTTTC.

The chain carries TRBV19 and TRBJ2-1; maybe TRBD2 (5 bases). V lost 3 bases, J lost 8 bases, and 11 bases lay in between. The CDR3 consists of 13 residues. Germline CDR1 is LNHDA and CDR2 is SQIVND (reference sequence). CDR3 amino acids: CASSMRVRDEQFF. DNA of the CDR3: TGTGCCAGTAGTATGAGGGTAAGGGATGAGCAGTTCTTC.